The rows below give T cell receptor beta chains drawn from one sample of a study of human T cells and chemical hapten exposure. TCRdb recomputed calls from the RACE reads with MiXCR, one row per CDR3 protein. The sample lists tens of thousands of distinct CDR3 sequences, 8% to 9.5% seen once, with roughly 6.6% in the top ten. The sequencing here drew on whole blood, taken in connection with sensitization to the hapten diphenylcyclopropenone (DPC). These receptors were taken from a man younger than 45 with alopecia areata. Some clones in this sample may be carry-over from other donors' samples. Each CDR3 is given without its conserved first and last residue. Not every row has a clone size; where given, it reads once, few, many or a size class.

CDR3aa: ASNPYEGLAKNIQY; len: 14; abundance: NA; v_gene: TRBV2
CDR3aa: ASSISTGREDTQY; len: 13; abundance: NA; v_gene: TRBV19
CDR3aa: ASSLSNNEQF; len: 10; abundance: many; v_gene: TRBV11-2
CDR3aa: ASRFSGGNTEAF; len: 12; abundance: many; v_gene: TRBV4-3
CDR3aa: SALQGPLEAF; len: 10; abundance: NA; v_gene: TRBV20-1
CDR3aa: ASSIRPQGRREYEQY; len: 15; abundance: many; v_gene: TRBV18
CDR3aa: ASSLVNVISTDTQY; len: 14; abundance: many; v_gene: TRBV7-9
CDR3aa: ASSLDRTGTGGHEQY; len: 15; abundance: many; v_gene: TRBV11-2
CDR3aa: ASSIGLADQETQY; len: 13; abundance: many; v_gene: TRBV19
CDR3aa: ASSPGAGGNTGELF; len: 14; abundance: many; v_gene: TRBV5-1
CDR3aa: ASRAPMNTEAF; len: 11; abundance: NA; v_gene: TRBV2
CDR3aa: ASSPPADPYEQY; len: 12; abundance: NA; v_gene: TRBV7-9
CDR3aa: SVDRQNYGYT; len: 10; abundance: medium-sized; v_gene: TRBV29-1
CDR3aa: ASSRSSYEQY; len: 10; abundance: many; v_gene: TRBV12-3/TRBV12-4
CDR3aa: ASSTRSVSYEQY; len: 12; abundance: few; v_gene: TRBV7-2
CDR3aa: ASSRGFNIQY; len: 10; abundance: few; v_gene: TRBV12-3/TRBV12-4
CDR3aa: ASSYQGRYGYT; len: 11; abundance: many; v_gene: TRBV6-2/TRBV6-3
CDR3aa: ASSLSLQGWYGYT; len: 13; abundance: many; v_gene: TRBV27
CDR3aa: ATSLRVFYGYT; len: 11; abundance: few; v_gene: TRBV15
CDR3aa: ASSDSSTGELF; len: 11; abundance: many; v_gene: TRBV6-4
CDR3aa: ASSSDREEGQPQH; len: 13; abundance: many; v_gene: TRBV7-8
CDR3aa: ASSLNDYGYT; len: 10; abundance: few; v_gene: TRBV5-1
CDR3aa: ASSQVTGDRSYEQY; len: 14; abundance: many; v_gene: TRBV4-2
CDR3aa: ASSSQLATEAF; len: 11; abundance: few; v_gene: TRBV7-9
CDR3aa: SVDWTGPLGNTIY; len: 13; abundance: NA; v_gene: TRBV29-1
CDR3aa: ASSSSPGTSNTEAF; len: 14; abundance: many; v_gene: TRBV11-1
CDR3aa: ASGRAPGELF; len: 10; abundance: many; v_gene: TRBV6-2/TRBV6-3
CDR3aa: ASRSSAANTDTQY; len: 13; abundance: few; v_gene: TRBV2
CDR3aa: ASSQETATNEKLF; len: 13; abundance: many; v_gene: TRBV4-3
CDR3aa: ASSHTDTQY; len: 9; abundance: many; v_gene: TRBV12-3/TRBV12-4
CDR3aa: ASSTPVGDRATYEQY; len: 15; abundance: many; v_gene: TRBV28
CDR3aa: ASSLWPGGSTNEKLF; len: 15; abundance: many; v_gene: TRBV12-3/TRBV12-4
CDR3aa: ASSPGVRTDRNEQF; len: 14; abundance: many; v_gene: TRBV7-2
CDR3aa: ASSEKDGLSNQPQH; len: 14; abundance: NA; v_gene: TRBV2
CDR3aa: ATSEPKMNTEAF; len: 12; abundance: NA; v_gene: TRBV24-1
CDR3aa: SAPSTGDTGELF; len: 12; abundance: many; v_gene: TRBV20-1
CDR3aa: ASSQGWEDYNEQF; len: 13; abundance: many; v_gene: TRBV18
CDR3aa: ASSFYTGGGEQY; len: 12; abundance: NA; v_gene: TRBV6-6
CDR3aa: ATSSAIGGPTATQY; len: 14; abundance: few; v_gene: TRBV15
CDR3aa: SVEIHPKNIQY; len: 11; abundance: NA; v_gene: TRBV29-1
CDR3aa: AWSVGVAGANVLT; len: 13; abundance: few; v_gene: TRBV30
CDR3aa: ASSQDLDPSGYEQY; len: 14; abundance: many; v_gene: TRBV14
CDR3aa: ASRTAANYGYT; len: 11; abundance: many; v_gene: TRBV2
CDR3aa: ASLKREGLARTYNEQF; len: 16; abundance: few; v_gene: TRBV12-3/TRBV12-4
CDR3aa: SARAVTEAF; len: 9; abundance: many; v_gene: TRBV20-1
CDR3aa: ASSLEGLAGVHSYNEQF; len: 17; abundance: many; v_gene: TRBV7-6
CDR3aa: ASSVGGGTSLTDTQY; len: 15; abundance: few; v_gene: TRBV9
CDR3aa: SVDGANNEQF; len: 10; abundance: many; v_gene: TRBV29-1
CDR3aa: SARVPLGGTSGNEQY; len: 15; abundance: many; v_gene: TRBV20-1
CDR3aa: ASSLAGQPTDTQY; len: 13; abundance: many; v_gene: TRBV11-3
CDR3aa: ASSLREVSGNTIY; len: 13; abundance: few; v_gene: TRBV5-5